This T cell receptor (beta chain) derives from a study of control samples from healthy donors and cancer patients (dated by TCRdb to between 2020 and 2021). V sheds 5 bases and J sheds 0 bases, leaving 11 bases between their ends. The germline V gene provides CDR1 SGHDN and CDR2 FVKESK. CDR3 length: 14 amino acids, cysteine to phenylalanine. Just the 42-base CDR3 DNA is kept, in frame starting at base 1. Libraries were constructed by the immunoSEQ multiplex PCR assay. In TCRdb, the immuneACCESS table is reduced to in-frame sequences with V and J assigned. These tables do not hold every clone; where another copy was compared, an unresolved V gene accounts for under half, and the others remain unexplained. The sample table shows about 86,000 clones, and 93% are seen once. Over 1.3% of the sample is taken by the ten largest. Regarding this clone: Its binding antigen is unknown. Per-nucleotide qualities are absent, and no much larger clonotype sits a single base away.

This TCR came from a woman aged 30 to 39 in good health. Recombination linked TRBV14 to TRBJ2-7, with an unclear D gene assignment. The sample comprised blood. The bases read TGTGCCAGCAGCGACACCTTGGGCTCCTACGAGCAGTACTTC. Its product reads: CASSDTLGSYEQYF.